The 16 T cell receptor beta chains below all came from one sample that was sequenced in a study of PD-L1 blockade in urothelial cancer. Method: immunoSEQ multiplex PCR; TCRdb's copy keeps in-frame clones and lacks some. The sample includes about 30,000 clones, roughly 80% of them seen just once. Time point meaning: peripheral blood 6 weeks after treatment start. Sequenced here: PBMCs, sampled around atezolizumab (anti-PD-L1) treatment. The receptors derive from an older man with urothelial cancer.

V is TRBV5-4 and J is TRBJ2-1, with a possible D match to TRBD2 (5 bases). This CDR3 spans 15 amino acids. CDR1 and CDR2 from the germline V gene are SGHNT and YYREEE (reference sequence). Trimming removed 4 bases at V and 3 bases at J, with 14 bases between. CDR3 in amino acids: CASSNSGRSYNEQFF. The CDR3 nucleotides are TGTGCCAGCAGCAATTCGGGAAGGAGCTACAATGAGCAGTTCTTC.

In nucleotides, the CDR3 is TGTGCCAGCAGGGACAGGGGAAATTCATACGAGCAGTACTTC. It is translated as CASRDRGNSYEQYF. The genes are TRBV28 and TRBJ2-7, with 9 bases matching TRBD1. Germline V gives CDR1 MDHEN, CDR2 SYDVKM. With 6 bases clipped from V and 4 bases from J, the junction kept 7 bases outside the gene matches. The CDR3 runs to 14 residues.

The chain recombines TRBV5-1 with TRBJ2-2, with TRBD1 matching 8 bases. Germline CDR1 reads SGHRS; CDR2 reads YFSETQ. J lost 11 bases, V lost 5 bases, and 11 bases had no gene match. CDR3 size: 14 residues. This CDR3 is CASRRDRSSAELFF. The CDR3 bases are TGCGCCAGCAGACGGGACAGGTCATCAGCCGAGCTGTTTTTT.

The V and J genes are TRBV7-3 and TRBJ2-3, with 9 bases aligning to TRBD2. V was clipped by 4 bases and J by 1 base; unmatched bases: 9. Per the germline V gene, CDR1 is SGHTA and CDR2 is FQGTGA. This CDR3 contains 17 residues. The CDR3 DNA sequence: TGTGCCAGCAGCTCCTTGACTAGCGGAGGGGGCACAGATACGCAGTATTTT. This encodes CASSSLTSGGGTDTQYF.

The chain recombines TRBV27 with TRBJ1-5; 7 bases fit TRBD1. In germline, CDR1 is MNHEY, CDR2 SMNVEV (reference sequence). J was trimmed by 7 bases and V by 6 bases; bases with no gene match: 9. The CDR3 totals 14 residues. The CDR3 DNA follows: TGTGCCAGCAGGCTAGCGACAGGGAGGCAGCCCCAGCATTTT. Translation: CASRLATGRQPQHF.

The genes are TRBV28 and TRBJ1-2; maybe TRBD1 (5 bases). CDR1 is MDHEN, CDR2 SYDVKM, per germline. There are 16 residues in the CDR3. Deletions cut 2 bases from V and 3 bases from J, with 16 bases between. The CDR3 DNA reads TGTGCCAGCAGTTTAGGCGGGGCGGGGGGGTACTATGGCTACACCTTC. Its translation is CASSLGGAGGYYGYTF.

This chain links TRBV5-1 with TRBJ1-6, with 12 nucleotides matching TRBD1. Germline lookup yields CDR1 SGHRS and CDR2 YFSETQ. The CDR3 is 16 residues long. J was trimmed by 7 bases and V by 4 bases; bases with no gene match: 6. CDR3 protein: CASSVTGTGGNSPLHF. The DNA for the CDR3 is TGCGCCAGCAGCGTAACGGGGACAGGGGGCAATTCACCCCTCCACTTT.

This clone was seen just once. V is TRBV5-1 and J is TRBJ1-3, with a possible D match to TRBD1 (5 bases). The length of the CDR3 is 14 residues. V lost 2 bases, J lost 2 bases, and 8 bases lay in between. Looked up from germline, CDR1 is SGHRS and CDR2 is YFSETQ. CDR3 coding DNA: TGCGCCAGCAGCTTATCAGGGACTGGAAACACCATATATTTT. Translating gives CASSLSGTGNTIYF.

The chain recombines TRBV15 with TRBJ1-2; maybe TRBD1 (5 bases). This CDR3 is built from 15 residues. V was clipped by 6 bases and J by 0 bases, with 14 bases between them. The V gene's germline CDR1 is LNHNV and CDR2 YYDKDF (reference sequence). Here the CDR3 DNA reads TGTGCCACCAGTGCCGGCGGGGGATCTAACTATGGCTACACCTTC. Amino acids: CATSAGGGSNYGYTF.

CDR3 in DNA: TGTGCCAGCAGCCCCTACAGGGGAGCGAACACCGGGGAGCTGTTTTTT. Protein product: CASSPYRGANTGELFF. The chain employs TRBV11-3 and TRBJ2-2; 7 nucleotides match TRBD1. The CDR3 is 16 amino acids. Losses at the gene ends were 5 bases for V and 0 bases for J; bases not matched to a gene: 6. The germline gives CDR1 SGHNT, CDR2 YENEEA.

The chain is built from TRBV6-1 and TRBJ1-5, with a possible D match to TRBD1 (5 bases). In germline, CDR1 is MNHNS, CDR2 SASEGT. The V and J ends lost 8 bases and 6 bases respectively, with 11 bases between them. CDR3 size: 12 residues. The CDR3 DNA follows: TGTGCCAGCCGGGAGGGGACTCAGCCCCAGCATTTT. Protein product: CASREGTQPQHF.

The rearrangement joins TRBV4-1 to TRBJ2-1; maybe TRBD1 (6 bases). Germline-derived CDR1 and CDR2 are MGHRA and YSYEKL. CDR3 length: 15 residues. The V end lost 0 bases, the J end lost 7 bases, and 13 bases lay between the germline ends. The CDR3 DNA is TGCGCCAGCAGCCAAGAGTCGAGGGGGAATAATGAGCAGTTCTTC. It yields the protein CASSQESRGNNEQFF.

This chain connects TRBV15 to TRBJ1-2; maybe TRBD1 (6 bases). V gave up 4 bases and J gave up 8 bases, with 14 bases separating them. The CDR3 consists of 13 residues. Looked up from germline, CDR1 is LNHNV and CDR2 is YYDKDF (reference sequence). In DNA form, the CDR3 reads TGTGCCACCAGCACAGGGGCAGGGGAAGGCTACACCTTC. Translation gives CATSTGAGEGYTF.

V gene TRBV2 combines with J gene TRBJ1-5, with a possible D match to TRBD1 (5 bases). Between the trimmed V and J ends, which lost 2 bases and 5 bases, there was a span of 13 bases. Germline-derived CDR1 and CDR2 are SNHLY and FYNNEI. This CDR3 has 15 amino acids. As DNA, the CDR3 is TGTGCCAGCAGTGAACGCTGGGGCCGGGATCAGCCCCAGCATTTT. It specifies CASSERWGRDQPQHF.

The gene calls are TRBV6-5 and TRBJ2-7, with D maybe TRBD2 (6 bases). Germline CDR1 and CDR2: MNHEY and SVGAGI. The length of the CDR3 is 15 residues. With 0 bases removed from V and 5 bases from J, the gap between germline ends came to 14 bases. The CDR3 sequence: CASSYSPVREDEQYF. In DNA form, the CDR3 reads TGTGCCAGCAGTTACTCCCCGGTCAGGGAGGACGAGCAGTACTTC.

The chain uses TRBV6-6 and TRBJ1-2; TRBD1 matches 8 bases. The V and J ends lost 2 bases and 8 bases, in that order; junction bases with no gene match: 7. This CDR3 has 14 residues. The V gene's germline CDR1 is MNHNY and CDR2 SVGAGI (reference sequence). CDR3 amino acids: CASSYDGTGTGYTF. The CDR3, as DNA: TGTGCCAGCAGTTACGATGGGACAGGTACCGGCTACACCTTC.